This TCR beta chain was found in a study of blood T cells in healthy people across ages. A few counts support this clonotype. Its antigen is not identified. Study-level points and caveats: Long-lived donors exceeded aged donors in naive CD4+ cells and diversity.

The study drew donors from healthy Caucasian individuals in Russia aged roughly 6 to 90. Trimming cost V 6 bases and J 4 bases; bases outside gene matches: 8. There are 14 residues in the CDR3. CDR1 is SQVTM and CDR2 is ANQGSEA in the germline V gene. Together with a sample-barcoded 5' primer, a J-beta primer mix was included in a second PCR lasting roughly 7 to 11 cycles. Each cDNA molecule received a tag from a template-switch adaptor that had 12 random nucleotides. Every sample produced at least 2.5 million CDR3-containing paired-end reads. TCRdb recomputed calls from the 5' RACE reads with MiXCR, one row per CDR3 protein. Here the sample spans roughly 800,000 distinct CDR3 sequences, over 45% being singletons.

V gene TRBV29-1 combines with J gene TRBJ2-1; 8 bases are shared with TRBD2. The sequence derives from a man aged 25 to 40 in good health. The sample taken for sequencing was blood. CDR3 loop: CSVGKSGGYNEQFF. CDR3 DNA sequence: TGCAGCGTGGGGAAGAGCGGGGGATACAATGAGCAGTTCTTC.